Each of the 19 T cell receptor beta chains below was sequenced from the same sample in a study of blood T cell repertoires in COVID-19. Repertoires were generated with immunoSEQ multiplex PCR, while TCRdb's copy carries only in-frame clones and drops some. The table lists 450,000 or so clones, around 90% of them singletons, with 0.8% to 1% in the top ten. Sequenced: peripheral blood. The receptors were gathered from a young man with COVID-19, enrolled during active disease.

DNA of the CDR3: TGTGCCAGCAGCTCCCCCGGGACTAGCAGTCCCGATACGCAGTATTTT. Translating it yields CASSSPGTSSPDTQYF. The chain is built from TRBV7-8 and TRBJ2-3, with 9 positions matching TRBD2. V dropped 4 bases and J dropped 6; count of bases not matched to a gene: 11. This CDR3 region has 16 residues. The germline V gene encodes CDR1 SGHVS and CDR2 FQNEAQ.

The chain carries TRBV4-1 and TRBJ1-1; D possibly corresponds to TRBD1 (6 bases). Germline CDR1 MGHRA, CDR2 YSYEKL. V dropped 4 bases and J dropped 6 bases, with 21 bases sitting between them. The CDR3 length is 16 residues. This CDR3 is CASSPGIGTLDPEAFF. CDR3 coding DNA: TGCGCCAGCAGCCCTGGTATTGGGACACTCGACCCTGAAGCTTTCTTT.

The chain carries TRBV7-9 and TRBJ1-5; a weak D match, TRBD1 (6 bases). V shed 5 bases and J shed 6 bases, with 20 bases lying between them. Germline V lookup: CDR1 SEHNR, CDR2 FQNEAQ (reference sequence). The CDR3 consists of 16 residues. Here the CDR3 reads CASSALDSDVGQPQHF. The DNA of the CDR3 is TGTGCCAGCAGCGCTTTGGACAGTGACGTTGGTCAGCCCCAGCATTTT.

The chain couples TRBV2 to TRBJ2-2, with D unresolved. Germline V CDR1 and CDR2: SNHLY, FYNNEI. V gave up 4 bases and J gave up 4 bases, with 13 bases separating them. The CDR3 is 15 amino acids. The CDR3, as DNA: TGTGCCAGCAGTGCGTCCACCCCCGGCACCGGGGAGCTGTTTTTT. Protein product: CASSASTPGTGELFF. Full variable domain (outside the CDR3, taken from reference TRBV2 and TRBJ2-2): EPEVTQTPSHQVTQMGQEVILRCVPISNHLYFYWYRQILGQKVEFLVSFYNNEISEKSEIFDDQFSVERPDGSNFTLKIRSTKLEDSAMYFCASSASTPGTGELFFGEGSRLTVL.

The V call is TRBV15, the J call TRBJ1-5, with a weak D call TRBD1 (6 bases). This CDR3 is built from 16 residues. V lost 1 base, J lost 4 bases, and 14 bases lay in between. Germline V lookup: CDR1 LNHNV, CDR2 YYDKDF (reference sequence). The CDR3 reads CATSRAEGGWNQPQHF. The CDR3 region has the DNA TGTGCCACCAGCAGAGCCGAGGGGGGGTGGAATCAGCCCCAGCATTTT.

This chain links TRBV3-1 (or the pseudogene TRBV3-2) with TRBJ2-1; TRBD2 matches at 10 bases. V lost 3 bases, J lost 14 bases, and 7 bases stayed unmatched. Germline V lookup: CDR1 LGHDT, CDR2 YNNKEL (reference sequence). The CDR3 contains 13 residues. CDR3 sequence: CASSHLSGGLKFF. The CDR3 nucleotides read TGTGCCAGCAGCCACCTTAGCGGGGGGCTTAAGTTCTTC.

V gene TRBV7-9 combines with J gene TRBJ2-1; 8 nucleotides align to TRBD1. V shed 5 bases, J shed 5 bases, and the junction held 2 bases outside the gene matches. The CDR3 sequence is 13 residues long. Germline CDR1 and CDR2: SEHNR and FQNEAQ (reference sequence). CDR3 bases: TGTGCCAGCAGCAGACAGGGGAACAATGAGCAGTTCTTC. Protein: CASSRQGNNEQFF.

The gene calls are TRBV3-1 (or the pseudogene TRBV3-2) and TRBJ2-2, with TRBD2 matching 9 bases. This CDR3 region has 16 residues. With V trimmed by 0 bases and J by 5 bases, 4 bases remained unmatched. Germline V gene sequence: CDR1 LGHDT, CDR2 YNNKEL (reference sequence). CDR3 protein: CASSQEDGLATGELFF. CDR3 bases: TGTGCCAGCAGCCAAGAAGATGGACTAGCGACCGGGGAGCTGTTTTTT.

The CDR3 spells CARSFDKTEAFF. CDR3 sequence (DNA): TGTGCCAGAAGCTTCGACAAAACTGAAGCTTTCTTT. The chain links TRBV5-3 to TRBJ1-1; D is unresolved. TRBV5-3 is an ORF, and what it does is uncertain. The CDR3 is made up of 12 amino acids. V gave up 2 bases and J gave up 5 bases, with 7 bases separating them.

The rearrangement uses TRBV7-9 and TRBJ2-7; D unresolved. V dropped 1 base and J dropped 2 bases, with 9 bases sitting between them. Germline lookup yields CDR1 SEHNR and CDR2 FQNEAQ (reference sequence). The CDR3 contains 14 residues. This CDR3 reads CASSLVAEAYEQYF. The CDR3, as DNA: TGTGCCAGCAGCTTAGTCGCAGAAGCCTACGAGCAGTACTTC.

This chain connects TRBV5-4 to TRBJ1-4, with 9 bases aligning to TRBD1. The V gene's germline CDR1 is SGHNT and CDR2 YYREEE (reference sequence). Trimming at V came to 4 bases and at J to 8 bases, leaving 6 bases not matched to a gene. CDR3 length: 14 residues. CDR3 nucleotide sequence: TGTGCCAGCAGCGAAGGACAGGGGCGAGAAAAACTGTTTTTT. Translation: CASSEGQGREKLFF.

CDR3 sequence reads: CASSDRGALDEQYF. In nucleotides, the CDR3 is TGTGCCAGCAGCGACAGGGGAGCACTGGACGAGCAGTACTTC. This chain uses TRBV11-2 with TRBJ2-7; 8 bases fit TRBD1. Trimming at V came to 5 bases and at J to 5 bases, leaving 8 bases not matched to a gene. Germline CDR1 and CDR2: SGHAT and FQNNGV. The CDR3 is 14 residues long.

V and J are TRBV11-2 and TRBJ1-1; D is ambiguous. Trimming pared 4 bases from V and 10 bases from J, leaving 19 bases between. Germline V gene sequence: CDR1 SGHAT, CDR2 FQNNGV. This CDR3 spans 14 amino acids. In DNA, the CDR3 is TGTGCCAGCAGCTCCCTCCAGATGAGCGGTGGAGCTTTCTTT. Amino acid sequence: CASSSLQMSGGAFF. Combining the CDR3 with reference TRBV11-2 and TRBJ1-1 gives the whole variable domain EAGVAQSPRYKIIEKRQSVAFWCNPISGHATLYWYQQILGQGPKLLIQFQNNGVVDDSQLPKDRFSAERLKGVDSTLKIQPAKLEDSAVYLCASSSLQMSGGAFFGQGTRLTVV.

The rearrangement links TRBV7-8 to TRBJ2-7; perhaps TRBD2 as D (6 bases). CDR3 length: 17 residues. Germline assignment: CDR1 SGHVS and CDR2 FQNEAQ. V lost 1 base and J 1 base, leaving 17 bases between the germline ends. CDR3 nucleotide sequence: TGTGCCAGCAGCTTAGGAGGCTGGCGGGGCGAATCCTACGAGCAGTACTTC. Amino acids: CASSLGGWRGESYEQYF.

The chain uses TRBV11-2 and TRBJ2-1, with D perhaps matching TRBD1 (6 bases). The germline V gene has CDR1 SGHAT and CDR2 FQNNGV. The CDR3 runs 12 residues. V was trimmed by 2 bases and J by 10 bases, leaving 9 bases between them. CDR3 protein: CASSLNRAEQFF. The CDR3 DNA reads TGTGCCAGCAGCTTAAACAGGGCCGAGCAGTTCTTC.

The chain links TRBV7-3 to TRBJ2-1; maybe TRBD1 (5 bases). Germline assignment: CDR1 SGHTA and CDR2 FQGTGA. This CDR3 region has 14 residues. The V gene lost 0 bases and the J gene lost 9 bases, with 12 bases spanning the gap. Here the CDR3 DNA reads TGTGCCAGCAGCTTAACCGGCAGGGTGAGTGAGCAGTTCTTC. Translation: CASSLTGRVSEQFF.

In this sample, this clone turned up once. The V and J genes are TRBV7-2 and TRBJ2-2; D might be TRBD1 (6 bases). The CDR3 length is 16 residues. Germline V gives CDR1 SGHTA, CDR2 FQGNSA. V lost 5 bases, J lost 1 base, and 14 bases lay in between. The CDR3 loop reads CASSPSGHWNTGELFF. The CDR3 DNA sequence: TGTGCCAGCAGCCCCTCGGGACATTGGAACACCGGGGAGCTGTTTTTT.

The rearrangement uses TRBV10-3 and TRBJ1-1; no reliable D call. The CDR3 has 13 amino acids. CDR1 ENHRY and CDR2 SYGVKD come from the germline V gene. The V end lost 6 bases, the J end lost 5 bases, and 13 bases lay between the germline ends. Written as DNA, the CDR3 is TGTGCCATCAGCCCGGAACCGGGAACTGAAGCTTTCTTT. This codes for CAISPEPGTEAFF.

The sample holds one count of this clone. This chain uses TRBV6-1 with TRBJ1-3; D is undetermined. V gave up 3 bases and J gave up 4 bases, with 10 bases separating them. The CDR3 covers 14 residues. Germline CDR1 reads MNHNS; CDR2 reads SASEGT. The DNA of the CDR3 is TGTGCCAGCAGTGATCACCCTCAGGGAAACACCATATATTTT. Its protein product is CASSDHPQGNTIYF.